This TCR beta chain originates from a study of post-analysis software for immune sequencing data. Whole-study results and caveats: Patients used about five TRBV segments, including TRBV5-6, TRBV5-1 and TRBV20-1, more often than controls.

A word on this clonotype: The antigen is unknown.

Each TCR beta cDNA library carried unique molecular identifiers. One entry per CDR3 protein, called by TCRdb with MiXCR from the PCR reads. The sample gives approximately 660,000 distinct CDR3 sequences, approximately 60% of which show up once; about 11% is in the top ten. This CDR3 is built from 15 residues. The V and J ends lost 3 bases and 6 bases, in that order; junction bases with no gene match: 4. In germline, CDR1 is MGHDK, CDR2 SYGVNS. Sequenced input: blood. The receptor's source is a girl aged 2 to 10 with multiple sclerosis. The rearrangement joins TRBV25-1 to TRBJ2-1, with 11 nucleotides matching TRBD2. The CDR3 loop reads CASSESSGGPNEQFF. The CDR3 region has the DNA TGTGCCAGCAGTGAGTCTAGCGGGGGGCCCAATGAGCAGTTCTTC.